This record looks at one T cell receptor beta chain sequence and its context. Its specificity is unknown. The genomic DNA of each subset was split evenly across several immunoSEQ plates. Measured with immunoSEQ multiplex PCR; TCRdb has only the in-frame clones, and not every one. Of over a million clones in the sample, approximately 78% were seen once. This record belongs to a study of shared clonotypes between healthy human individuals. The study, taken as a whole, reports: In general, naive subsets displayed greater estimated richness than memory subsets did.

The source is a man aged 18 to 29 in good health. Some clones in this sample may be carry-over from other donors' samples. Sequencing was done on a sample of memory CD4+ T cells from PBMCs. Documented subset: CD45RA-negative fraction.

This CDR3 is CASSGAWARADTQYF. The CDR3 DNA follows: TGCGCCAGCAGTGGTGCATGGGCTCGGGCAGATACGCAGTATTTT. The chain links TRBV10-2 to TRBJ2-3; no reliable D call. The V end lost 4 bases, the J end lost 4 bases, and 15 bases lay between the germline ends. The CDR3 is 15 amino acids. Germline V gene sequence: CDR1 WSHSY, CDR2 SAAADI.